The T cell receptor beta chain described here comes from a study of immune characterization of retroperitoneal liposarcoma. This clonotype has more than one count but fewer than ten. TCRdb passed the PCR reads through MiXCR, listing each CDR3 protein once. The data show approximately 7,200 distinct CDR3 sequences, 25% to 35% seen once. V gave up 3 bases and J gave up 4 bases; unmatched junction bases: 11. The CDR3 contains 16 residues. The chain is built from TRBV12-3 or TRBV12-4 and TRBJ1-1; 7 nucleotides agree with TRBD1. The TCR originated in a female donor with retroperitoneal liposarcoma. The sequenced sample was tumor tissue. The CDR3 reads CASSFDGAGGGTEAFF. The CDR3 DNA follows: TGTGCCAGCAGTTTCGATGGGGCAGGGGGTGGCACTGAAGCTTTCTTT.